The rows below give T cell receptor beta chains drawn from one sample of a study of blood T cells in healthy people across ages. A single record per CDR3 protein comes from TCRdb applying MiXCR to the 5' RACE reads. The data show approximately 780,000 distinct CDR3 sequences, with about a quarter seen just once and less than 3.5% held by the top ten. These data also featured in a second study, about T cells of mothers and their children.

What was sequenced was blood. All receptors derive from a boy between 5 and 17 years old in good health. Each CDR3 is given with its conserved first and last residue. The order of the fields is CDR3 protein, V gene, J gene.

CDR3aa: CASSEEGPVTDTQYF; v_gene: TRBV2; j_gene: TRBJ2-3
CDR3aa: CASSRPGLVEQYF; v_gene: TRBV25-1; j_gene: .
CDR3aa: CASFRSVTEAFF; v_gene: TRBV6-5; j_gene: TRBJ1-1
CDR3aa: CASSLAGGGNTQYF; v_gene: TRBV12-3/TRBV12-4; j_gene: TRBJ2-3
CDR3aa: CARSVTALNQPQHF; v_gene: TRBV30; j_gene: TRBJ1-5
CDR3aa: CATSDYRGLRDEQFF; v_gene: TRBV24-1; j_gene: .
CDR3aa: CSARGQGSSPLHF; v_gene: TRBV20-1; j_gene: TRBJ1-6
CDR3aa: CASSLALAGEETQYF; v_gene: TRBV5-1; j_gene: TRBJ2-5
CDR3aa: CASRNSRSTPYF; v_gene: TRBV3-1; j_gene: TRBJ2-5
CDR3aa: CATSLPLESDTGELFF; v_gene: TRBV15; j_gene: TRBJ2-2
CDR3aa: CASSHMLLDEAFF; v_gene: TRBV4-1; j_gene: TRBJ1-1
CDR3aa: CASSLSPGYAEAFF; v_gene: TRBV5-1; j_gene: TRBJ1-1
CDR3aa: CASSDRVFPGYTF; v_gene: TRBV7-9; j_gene: TRBJ1-2
CDR3aa: CSGLVRDRAHNEQFF; v_gene: TRBV20-1; j_gene: TRBJ2-1
CDR3aa: CASSEAAGVGRYF; v_gene: TRBV2; j_gene: TRBJ2-7
CDR3aa: CASSYSENQPQHF; v_gene: TRBV6-2/TRBV6-3; j_gene: TRBJ1-5
CDR3aa: CASSDRDGTSYEQYF; v_gene: TRBV9; j_gene: TRBJ2-7
CDR3aa: CASSLRVRRSTDTQYF; v_gene: TRBV5-6; j_gene: TRBJ2-3
CDR3aa: CASSLGLTEAFF; v_gene: TRBV6-6; j_gene: TRBJ1-1
CDR3aa: CASSQDPGQGVVNEQFF; v_gene: TRBV4-2; j_gene: TRBJ2-1
CDR3aa: CASSFGLAGMEEQFF; v_gene: TRBV5-1; j_gene: TRBJ2-1
CDR3aa: CASRQTGANEQYF; v_gene: TRBV4-1; j_gene: TRBJ2-7
CDR3aa: CASSWTTGSTDTQYF; v_gene: TRBV5-1; j_gene: TRBJ2-3
CDR3aa: CATSRGATVSGNTIYF; v_gene: TRBV15; j_gene: TRBJ1-3
CDR3aa: CASSFGPNEKLFF; v_gene: TRBV27; j_gene: TRBJ1-4
CDR3aa: CASSADRLNEQFF; v_gene: TRBV7-9; j_gene: TRBJ2-1
CDR3aa: CASSLPTGGNTEAFF; v_gene: TRBV7-9; j_gene: TRBJ1-1
CDR3aa: CASSQGSSDTQYF; v_gene: TRBV3-1; j_gene: TRBJ2-3
CDR3aa: CASSQGGGGLGGTEAFF; v_gene: TRBV3-1; j_gene: TRBJ1-1